The source of this T cell receptor (beta chain) is a study of blood T cell repertoires in COVID-19. Across the whole study: Donors in the United States, Italy and Spain gave samples during acute or convalescent COVID-19. T cells, B-cell-depleted T cells, or PBMCs provided the cDNA or gDNA that served as material.

The CDR3 is made up of 16 amino acids. Losses at the gene ends were 5 bases for V and 10 bases for J; bases not matched to a gene: 10. Germline assignment: CDR1 SGHTA and CDR2 FQGNSA. Per the original methods: Using reference gene primer amplification, nucleated cell counts were estimated. Sequencing was performed with immunoSEQ multiplex PCR; in TCRdb, only in-frame clones are kept and a portion is missing. That table gives V, J and clone size, and the DNA gave D and trimming. The data hold a few hundred thousand clones, with approximately 92% observed a single time. The TCR was taken from a woman between 35 and 50 years old who had recovered from COVID-19. J is TRBJ2-1 and V is TRBV7-2; 14 bases match TRBD2. The sample consisted of peripheral blood. In DNA, the CDR3 is TGTGCCAGCAGCGCTGGGACTAGCGGGGGCCGCTTGGAGCAGTTCTTC. Its translation is CASSAGTSGGRLEQFF.